This entry lists 3 T cell receptor beta chains sequenced from one sample in a study of cytomegalovirus exposure and HLA in healthy donors. With 60 Vbeta and 13 Jbeta primers, the PCR was carried out. Produced via immunoSEQ multiplex PCR; TCRdb's table is partial and in-frame only. The table includes about 110,000 clones, 60% to 75% detected once. The sequencing sample was made of PBMCs. The receptor set was obtained from a man aged 25-40 years in good health and CMV-seronegative.

V and J are TRBV6-1 and TRBJ1-5; D gene ambiguous. The CDR3 runs 13 residues. Deletions cut 4 bases from V and 9 bases from J, with 13 bases between. The germline CDR1 and CDR2 sequences are MNHNS and SASEGT. In DNA, the CDR3 is TGTGCCAGCAGTGTGGCAGAACAATTGCCCCAGCATTTT. It is translated as CASSVAEQLPQHF.

This clone was detected only once. This rearrangement joins TRBV19 to TRBJ2-2; 7 positions match TRBD1. Unmatched junction bases numbered 9, after V lost 2 bases and J lost 6 bases. This CDR3 region has 16 residues. Germline CDR1 LNHDA, CDR2 SQIVND (reference sequence). The DNA for the CDR3 is TGTGCCAGTAGTATAAGACAGGGAGCACGGGCCGGGGAGCTGTTTTTT. This translates into CASSIRQGARAGELFF.

The chain couples TRBV5-1 to TRBJ2-7; no reliable D call. Per germline, CDR1 SGHRS and CDR2 YFSETQ. The CDR3 is 15 residues long. Trimming removed 4 bases from V and 1 base from J, with 15 bases in between. The CDR3 protein is CASSRSAGESYEQYF. The CDR3 DNA reads as TGCGCCAGCAGCCGGTCGGCAGGCGAATCCTACGAGCAGTACTTC.